Included here is one T cell receptor beta chain sequence, with context. The record originates from a study of blood T cells in healthy people across ages. J gave up 9 bases and V 7 bases, and 8 bases lay outside the gene matches. Germline CDR1 MNHEY, CDR2 SVGAGI. This CDR3 spans 14 amino acids. The use of a sample-barcoded 5' primer and a J-beta primer mix characterized a second PCR of roughly 6 to 12 cycles. TCRdb analysed the 5' RACE reads with MiXCR anew, one entry per CDR3 protein. The data hold over 1,500,000 distinct CDR3 sequences, with about 39% observed a single time. Sequenced: blood. The rearrangement links TRBV6-5 to TRBJ2-6; TRBD1 agrees at 8 bases. The TCR originated in a human donor in good health. The chain's CDR3 is CASTVTGEGNVLTF. Written as DNA, the CDR3 is TGTGCCAGCACCGTGACAGGGGAAGGCAACGTCCTGACTTTC.